A selection of T cell receptor beta chains follows, all from one sample in a study of CD8 T cells in Susac syndrome. In TCRdb, the immunoSEQ multiplex PCR reads were re-called with MiXCR into one record per CDR3 protein. This sample has around 46,000 distinct CDR3 sequences, with more than 85% found just once. The specimen sequenced was CD8+ T cells from PBMCs. These receptors were collected from a human donor in good health. The CDR3 runs from the conserved cysteine through the conserved F or W. D genes are given only for firm matches. Rows may omit the clone size; those that give it use once, few, many or a size class.

D gene: TRBD2
clone size: -
V gene: TRBV3-1
J gene: TRBJ2-7
CDR3 protein: CASSQAARTGGPYEQYF
CDR3 DNA: TGTGCCAGCAGCCAAGCCGCCAGGACGGGAGGGCCCTACGAGCAGTACTTC

D gene: -
clone size: -
V gene: TRBV6-2/TRBV6-3
J gene: TRBJ2-1
CDR3 protein: CASSYCNYNEQFF
CDR3 DNA: TGTGCCAGCAGTTACTGCAACTACAATGAGCAGTTCTTC

D gene: TRBD2
clone size: -
V gene: TRBV27
J gene: TRBJ2-2
CDR3 protein: CASSSTSGNPFGELFF
CDR3 DNA: TGTGCCAGCAGTTCGACTAGCGGGAACCCGTTTGGGGAGCTGTTTTTT

D gene: -
clone size: -
V gene: TRBV11-2
J gene: TRBJ2-1
CDR3 protein: CASTNAGFSSYNEQFF
CDR3 DNA: TGTGCCAGCACCAACGCTGGCTTTAGCTCCTACAATGAGCAGTTCTTC

D gene: -
clone size: -
V gene: TRBV7-9
J gene: TRBJ2-7
CDR3 protein: CASSPEVKGRIYEQYF
CDR3 DNA: TGTGCCAGCAGCCCAGAGGTAAAGGGCCGTATTTACGAGCAGTACTTC

D gene: TRBD2
clone size: -
V gene: TRBV9
J gene: TRBJ2-2
CDR3 protein: CASSVVGLAGANTGELFF
CDR3 DNA: TGTGCCAGCAGCGTAGTAGGGCTAGCGGGAGCGAACACCGGGGAGCTGTTTTTT

D gene: -
clone size: -
V gene: TRBV7-2
J gene: TRBJ2-7
CDR3 protein: CASSLVTTGLYSYEQYF
CDR3 DNA: TGTGCCAGCAGCTTAGTAACGACCGGACTCTACTCCTACGAGCAGTACTTC

D gene: -
clone size: -
V gene: TRBV3-1
J gene: TRBJ2-2
CDR3 protein: CASSQDPHTGELFF
CDR3 DNA: TGTGCCAGTAGCCAAGATCCCCACACCGGGGAGCTGTTTTTT

D gene: TRBD2
clone size: -
V gene: TRBV6-1
J gene: TRBJ2-7
CDR3 protein: CASSAGLAGTYEQYF
CDR3 DNA: TGTGCCAGCAGTGCGGGACTAGCGGGGACCTACGAGCAGTACTTC

D gene: -
clone size: -
V gene: TRBV12-3/TRBV12-4
J gene: TRBJ1-5
CDR3 protein: CASSFRGRGQPQHF
CDR3 DNA: TGTGCCAGCAGTTTTCGGGGGAGAGGGCAGCCCCAGCATTTT

D gene: TRBD1
clone size: -
V gene: TRBV6-5
J gene: TRBJ2-1
CDR3 protein: CASSSGTGAYNEQFF
CDR3 DNA: TGTGCCAGCAGTTCCGGGACAGGGGCTTACAATGAGCAGTTCTTC

D gene: TRBD2
clone size: -
V gene: TRBV11-3
J gene: TRBJ2-5
CDR3 protein: CASSSRTLAGAETQYF
CDR3 DNA: TGTGCCAGCAGCTCGCGAACACTAGCGGGAGCGGAGACCCAGTACTTC

D gene: -
clone size: -
V gene: TRBV15
J gene: TRBJ2-2
CDR3 protein: CATSKDIGGGVNTGELFF
CDR3 DNA: TGTGCCACCAGCAAAGATATCGGCGGCGGGGTGAACACCGGGGAGCTGTTTTTT

D gene: TRBD1
clone size: -
V gene: TRBV7-8
J gene: TRBJ2-7
CDR3 protein: CASSLGDRSYEQYF
CDR3 DNA: TGTGCCAGCAGCTTAGGGGACAGATCCTACGAGCAGTACTTC

D gene: TRBD1
clone size: -
V gene: TRBV7-9
J gene: TRBJ1-5
CDR3 protein: CVSSGTGPGNQPQHF
CDR3 DNA: TGTGTCAGCAGCGGGACAGGGCCCGGCAATCAGCCCCAGCATTTT

D gene: TRBD2
clone size: -
V gene: TRBV11-2
J gene: TRBJ2-5
CDR3 protein: CASSLNSGRFETQYF
CDR3 DNA: TGTGCCAGCAGCTTGAATAGCGGGAGATTTGAGACCCAGTACTTC

D gene: TRBD1
clone size: -
V gene: TRBV6-1
J gene: TRBJ2-7
CDR3 protein: CASSGGDRAPYEQYF
CDR3 DNA: TGTGCCAGCAGTGGCGGGGACAGGGCCCCCTACGAGCAGTACTTC

D gene: TRBD2
clone size: -
V gene: TRBV29-1
J gene: TRBJ2-1
CDR3 protein: CSVVGLAGGVEQFF
CDR3 DNA: TGCAGCGTTGTCGGACTAGCGGGAGGAGTGGAGCAGTTCTTC

D gene: TRBD1
clone size: -
V gene: TRBV7-9
J gene: TRBJ1-1
CDR3 protein: CASSLGGQGGYNTEAFF
CDR3 DNA: TGTGCCAGCAGCTTAGGTGGGCAGGGGGGCTATAACACTGAAGCTTTCTTT

D gene: -
clone size: few
V gene: TRBV6-5
J gene: TRBJ1-1
CDR3 protein: CASSSPGHGNTEAFF
CDR3 DNA: TGTGCCAGCAGTTCCCCGGGACACGGAAACACTGAAGCTTTCTTT

D gene: -
clone size: -
V gene: TRBV5-1
J gene: TRBJ2-6
CDR3 protein: CASSLAGAGGTGANVLTF
CDR3 DNA: TGCGCCAGCAGCTTGGCCGGGGCAGGGGGGACTGGGGCCAACGTCCTGACTTTC

D gene: TRBD2
clone size: -
V gene: TRBV7-9
J gene: TRBJ2-1
CDR3 protein: CASSFRAGENNEQFF
CDR3 DNA: TGTGCCAGCAGCTTTAGAGCGGGAGAAAACAATGAGCAGTTCTTC

D gene: -
clone size: -
V gene: TRBV5-1
J gene: TRBJ2-3
CDR3 protein: CASSPRGGEADTQYF
CDR3 DNA: TGCGCCAGCAGCCCCAGGGGCGGGGAGGCAGATACGCAGTATTTT

D gene: -
clone size: -
V gene: TRBV6-5
J gene: TRBJ2-5
CDR3 protein: CASSYSGPQETQYF
CDR3 DNA: TGTGCCAGCAGTTACTCGGGACCCCAAGAGACCCAGTACTTC

D gene: -
clone size: -
V gene: TRBV19
J gene: TRBJ2-2
CDR3 protein: CATWHGELFF
CDR3 DNA: TGTGCCACTTGGCACGGGGAGCTGTTTTTT

D gene: -
clone size: -
V gene: TRBV27
J gene: TRBJ1-5
CDR3 protein: CASSFVQGGSNQPQHF
CDR3 DNA: TGTGCCAGCAGTTTTGTCCAGGGAGGCAGCAATCAGCCCCAGCATTTT

D gene: -
clone size: once
V gene: TRBV11-2
J gene: TRBJ1-1
CDR3 protein: CASSRMNTEAFF
CDR3 DNA: TGTGCCAGCAGCCGAATGAACACTGAAGCTTTCTTT

D gene: TRBD1
clone size: once
V gene: TRBV19
J gene: TRBJ1-5
CDR3 protein: CASSWTGKQPQHF
CDR3 DNA: TGTGCCAGTAGCTGGACAGGAAAGCAGCCCCAGCATTTT

D gene: TRBD2
clone size: -
V gene: TRBV11-2
J gene: TRBJ2-1
CDR3 protein: CASSSGGLAAWEQFF
CDR3 DNA: TGTGCCAGCAGTTCCGGGGGACTAGCGGCCTGGGAGCAGTTCTTC

D gene: -
clone size: -
V gene: TRBV9
J gene: TRBJ2-7
CDR3 protein: CASSLSRGSYEQYF
CDR3 DNA: TGTGCCAGCAGTCTAAGTCGTGGGTCCTACGAGCAGTACTTC

D gene: TRBD2
clone size: once
V gene: TRBV6-5
J gene: TRBJ2-4
CDR3 protein: CASSYSWREGVEENIQYF
CDR3 DNA: TGTGCCAGCAGTTACTCGTGGCGGGAGGGCGTTGAGGAAAACATTCAGTACTTC

D gene: -
clone size: once
V gene: TRBV10-2
J gene: TRBJ2-7
CDR3 protein: CASRGQTSHSYEQYF
CDR3 DNA: TGCGCCAGCAGGGGACAAACTTCCCACTCCTACGAGCAGTACTTC

D gene: TRBD1
clone size: once
V gene: TRBV5-5
J gene: TRBJ1-2
CDR3 protein: CASSLEGTGPSNYGYTF
CDR3 DNA: TGTGCCAGCAGCTTGGAAGGGACAGGGCCTTCTAACTATGGCTACACCTTC

D gene: -
clone size: -
V gene: TRBV13
J gene: TRBJ2-3
CDR3 protein: CASSLGPVYTDTQYF
CDR3 DNA: TGTGCCAGCAGCTTAGGCCCGGTGTACACAGATACGCAGTATTTT

D gene: -
clone size: -
V gene: TRBV29-1
J gene: TRBJ2-7
CDR3 protein: CSVEQGSYEQYF
CDR3 DNA: TGCAGCGTTGAACAGGGATCCTACGAGCAGTACTTC

D gene: -
clone size: -
V gene: TRBV5-1
J gene: TRBJ1-2
CDR3 protein: CASSLYATGVNYGYTF
CDR3 DNA: TGCGCCAGCAGCTTGTATGCGACAGGAGTCAACTATGGCTACACCTTC

D gene: TRBD2
clone size: -
V gene: TRBV19
J gene: TRBJ2-3
CDR3 protein: CASSIDREGPDTQYF
CDR3 DNA: TGTGCCAGTAGTATAGACCGGGAGGGCCCTGATACGCAGTATTTT

D gene: -
clone size: -
V gene: TRBV5-1
J gene: TRBJ2-1
CDR3 protein: CASSLVSLSSTRGYNEQFF
CDR3 DNA: TGCGCCAGCAGCTTGGTTTCTCTTTCGTCGACTAGGGGCTACAATGAGCAGTTCTTC

D gene: -
clone size: -
V gene: TRBV19
J gene: TRBJ1-5
CDR3 protein: CASSLQVSSNQPQHF
CDR3 DNA: TGTGCCAGTAGTCTACAGGTTTCTAGCAATCAGCCCCAGCATTTT

D gene: TRBD2
clone size: once
V gene: TRBV5-6
J gene: TRBJ2-1
CDR3 protein: CASSLDSGEYNEQFF
CDR3 DNA: TGTGCCAGCAGCTTGGACAGCGGGGAGTACAATGAGCAGTTCTTC

D gene: TRBD2
clone size: -
V gene: TRBV12-3/TRBV12-4
J gene: TRBJ2-2
CDR3 protein: CASSFRQGLPTGELFF
CDR3 DNA: TGTGCCAGCAGTTTTCGGCAGGGACTACCCACCGGGGAGCTGTTTTTT

D gene: TRBD2
clone size: -
V gene: TRBV27
J gene: TRBJ2-7
CDR3 protein: CASSSLRTSGNSYEQYF
CDR3 DNA: TGTGCCAGCAGTTCGCTACGGACTAGCGGTAACTCCTACGAGCAGTACTTC

D gene: TRBD1
clone size: -
V gene: TRBV7-9
J gene: TRBJ2-1
CDR3 protein: CASAHPGTGRNEQFF
CDR3 DNA: TGTGCCAGCGCTCACCCCGGGACAGGGAGAAATGAGCAGTTCTTC

D gene: -
clone size: -
V gene: TRBV20-1
J gene: TRBJ2-1
CDR3 protein: CSARDQGGRGNEQFF
CDR3 DNA: TGCAGTGCTAGAGATCAAGGGGGGAGGGGGAATGAGCAGTTCTTC

D gene: TRBD1
clone size: -
V gene: TRBV7-9
J gene: TRBJ2-2
CDR3 protein: CASSSSAQGTGELFF
CDR3 DNA: TGTGCCAGCAGCTCGTCTGCACAGGGGACCGGGGAGCTGTTTTTT

D gene: TRBD1
clone size: -
V gene: TRBV5-4
J gene: TRBJ2-7
CDR3 protein: CASSTGQGASYEQYF
CDR3 DNA: TGTGCCAGCAGCACGGGACAGGGTGCATCCTACGAGCAGTACTTC

D gene: -
clone size: -
V gene: TRBV7-8
J gene: TRBJ2-2
CDR3 protein: CASSSVRLNTGELFF
CDR3 DNA: TGTGCCAGCAGCTCTGTCAGGCTGAACACCGGGGAGCTGTTTTTT

D gene: -
clone size: -
V gene: TRBV2
J gene: TRBJ1-4
CDR3 protein: CASSQAHQGELFF
CDR3 DNA: TGTGCCAGCAGCCAAGCCCATCAGGGCGAACTGTTTTTT

D gene: -
clone size: -
V gene: TRBV11-2
J gene: TRBJ1-2
CDR3 protein: CASSLAEAGYTF
CDR3 DNA: TGTGCCAGCAGCTTAGCGGAGGCAGGCTACACCTTC

D gene: -
clone size: few
V gene: TRBV4-3
J gene: TRBJ2-1
CDR3 protein: CASSQRSADYNEQFF
CDR3 DNA: TGCGCCAGCAGCCAACGAAGCGCCGATTACAATGAGCAGTTCTTC

D gene: TRBD2
clone size: -
V gene: TRBV4-1
J gene: TRBJ2-2
CDR3 protein: CASSPWTSGADTGELFF
CDR3 DNA: TGCGCCAGCAGCCCTTGGACTAGCGGAGCGGACACCGGGGAGCTGTTTTTT

D gene: -
clone size: -
V gene: TRBV7-9
J gene: TRBJ2-7
CDR3 protein: CASSLTLWEQYF
CDR3 DNA: TGTGCCAGCAGCTTAACACTGTGGGAGCAGTACTTC

D gene: -
clone size: -
V gene: TRBV15
J gene: TRBJ1-2
CDR3 protein: CATSVRGSGQGYTF
CDR3 DNA: TGTGCCACCAGCGTCCGGGGGTCAGGGCAGGGCTACACCTTC

D gene: -
clone size: -
V gene: TRBV6-1
J gene: TRBJ2-1
CDR3 protein: CASSESDRRPYNEQFF
CDR3 DNA: TGTGCCAGCAGTGAATCTGACAGGAGACCTTACAATGAGCAGTTCTTC

D gene: TRBD2
clone size: -
V gene: TRBV28
J gene: TRBJ2-5
CDR3 protein: CASSGGTSGRASGETQYF
CDR3 DNA: TGTGCCAGCAGTGGGGGGACTAGCGGGAGGGCCTCAGGAGAGACCCAGTACTTC

D gene: -
clone size: -
V gene: TRBV5-4
J gene: TRBJ1-1
CDR3 protein: CASRMVGAGDTEAFF
CDR3 DNA: TGTGCCAGCAGAATGGTGGGGGCGGGGGACACTGAAGCTTTCTTT

D gene: TRBD2
clone size: once
V gene: TRBV3-1
J gene: TRBJ2-7
CDR3 protein: CASSQEGERDHYEQYF
CDR3 DNA: TGTGCCAGCAGCCAAGAAGGGGAGCGGGACCACTACGAGCAGTACTTC

D gene: TRBD2
clone size: once
V gene: TRBV7-9
J gene: TRBJ2-1
CDR3 protein: CASSHQPGTKDNEQFF
CDR3 DNA: TGTGCCAGCAGCCACCAGCCCGGGACTAAAGACAATGAGCAGTTCTTC

D gene: TRBD1
clone size: -
V gene: TRBV5-4
J gene: TRBJ2-7
CDR3 protein: CASSLEQGAYEQYF
CDR3 DNA: TGTGCCAGCAGCTTGGAACAGGGGGCGTACGAGCAGTACTTC